Listed below are T cell receptor beta chains from one sample, sequenced in a study of regulatory T cells in long-lasting Graves disease. TCRdb processed the multiplex PCR reads anew with MiXCR; each CDR3 protein has one entry. In the table there are about 530,000 distinct CDR3 sequences, roughly a sixth of which are singletons. The same sample was also studied in work on T cells in Graves' hyperthyroidism and ophthalmopathy.

Material: peripheral blood mononuclear cells (PBMCs), obtained at new diagnosis, from a patient treated with antithyroid drugs. These receptors came from a woman aged 35-65 years with Graves disease. CDR3s include the opening cysteine and the closing phenylalanine or tryptophan. Fields, in order: D gene, CDR3 length, J gene, V gene, clone size, CDR3 DNA, CDR3 protein. D genes are given only for firm matches. The size of a clone is reported for some rows only, either as once, few or many, or as a class for expanded clones.

- | 14 | TRBJ1-5 | TRBV6-1 | - | TGTGCCAGCAGTGGACAGGACTTCTATCAGCCCCAGCATTTT | CASSGQDFYQPQHF
TRBD1 | 14 | TRBJ1-1 | TRBV2 | many | TGTGCCAGCAGCGGGACAGCGATGAACACTGAAGCTTTCTTT | CASSGTAMNTEAFF
- | 16 | TRBJ1-5 | TRBV28 | few | TGTGCCAGCAGTTTATCCTTTGACCTGGTCAATCAGCCCCAGCATTTT | CASSLSFDLVNQPQHF
TRBD1 | 16 | TRBJ1-1 | TRBV19 | - | TGTGCCAGTAGTATAGGAAGGGGGCGCGGGGGCACTGAAGCTTTCTTT | CASSIGRGRGGTEAFF
TRBD2 | 14 | TRBJ2-7 | TRBV3-1 | - | TGTGCCAGCAGCGCATGGACTAGCGGGTACGAGCAGTACTTC | CASSAWTSGYEQYF
- | 19 | TRBJ1-4 | TRBV24-1 | few | TGTGCCACCAGTGATTTGCAAACAGGGCAAGGGGAGATGGAAGAAAAACTGTTTTTT | CATSDLQTGQGEMEEKLFF
- | 15 | TRBJ2-2 | TRBV12-3/TRBV12-4 | - | TGTGCCAGCAGTTGGTTCGGGGGACGGACCGGGGAGCTGTTTTTT | CASSWFGGRTGELFF
- | 13 | TRBJ2-7 | TRBV7-9 | many | TGTGCCAGCAGCCCCAACACGGGTAACGAGCAGTACTTC | CASSPNTGNEQYF
- | 12 | TRBJ1-5 | TRBV5-6 | - | TGTGCCAGCAGCTTGCAAAATCAGCCCCAGCATTTT | CASSLQNQPQHF
- | 16 | TRBJ1-5 | TRBV12-3/TRBV12-4 | many | TGTGCCAGCAGTTTAGCCGCTGCAGGGATGAATCAGCCCCAGCATTTT | CASSLAAAGMNQPQHF
TRBD1 | 16 | TRBJ1-1 | TRBV13 | many | TGTGCCAGCAGCTCAATGACAGGGGCGCTGAACACTGAAGCTTTCTTT | CASSSMTGALNTEAFF
- | 16 | TRBJ2-3 | TRBV6-1 | many | TGTGCCAGCAGTGAAGAACAGGGACTAAGCACAGATACGCAGTATTTT | CASSEEQGLSTDTQYF
TRBD1 | 14 | TRBJ1-1 | TRBV2 | - | TGTGCCAGCAGGGCGGACAGGGGGAATTCTGAAGCTTCCTTT | CASRADRGNSEASF
- | 14 | TRBJ2-5 | TRBV20-1 | - | TGCAGTGCTAGAGACGGGCCGGGGCAAGAGACCCAGTACTTC | CSARDGPGQETQYF
- | 15 | TRBJ1-4 | TRBV6-5 | many | TGTGCCAGCAGTTACCACAGGGAGGAGAGTGAAAAACTGTTTTTT | CASSYHREESEKLFF
- | 13 | TRBJ1-6 | TRBV13 | many | TGTGCCAGCAGCTTAGGTAGCCCCAAGGCCCTCCACTTT | CASSLGSPKALHF
- | 14 | TRBJ1-1 | TRBV20-1 | many | TGCAGTGCTCAATCAAGTTCAGGAGTCACTGAAGCTTTCTTT | CSAQSSSGVTEAFF
- | 19 | TRBJ2-1 | TRBV12-3/TRBV12-4 | once | TGTGCCAGCAGCCCAGTCGGCAGAGAATTCCCCAGCTCCTACAATGAGCAGTTCTTC | CASSPVGREFPSSYNEQFF
TRBD1 | 16 | TRBJ1-1 | TRBV18 | many | TGTGCCAGCTCACCAAGAAGGGACAGCCGGAACACTGAAGCTTTCTTT | CASSPRRDSRNTEAFF
- | 14 | TRBJ1-1 | TRBV20-1 | - | TGCAGTGCTAGTAAGAGGGGTCCGCGCACTGAAGCTTTCTTT | CSASKRGPRTEAFF
- | 18 | TRBJ2-4 | TRBV6-5 | - | TGTGCCAGCAGTTACCCCCTGACTAGTCCCTCGGCCAAAAACATTCAGTACTTC | CASSYPLTSPSAKNIQYF
- | 16 | TRBJ2-7 | TRBV5-8 | few | TGTGCCAGCAGCTTGATCTCAGGGGCTGCGTCCTACGAGCAGTACTTC | CASSLISGAASYEQYF
- | 14 | TRBJ2-2 | TRBV12-3/TRBV12-4 | few | TGTGCCAGCAGCCATGAGGGGGATTACGGGGAGCTGTTTTTT | CASSHEGDYGELFF
- | 13 | TRBJ2-3 | TRBV20-1 | - | TGCAGTGTGGTGGGGGGCCCCACAGATACGCAGTATTTT | CSVVGGPTDTQYF
TRBD2 | 17 | TRBJ2-2 | TRBV2 | few | TGTGCCAGCAGTGAATCCCCCCTAGCGGGGGTCGCCGGGGAGCTGTTTTTT | CASSESPLAGVAGELFF
- | 12 | TRBJ1-2 | TRBV3-1 | - | TGTGCCAGCAGTGCTCAGGGTTATGGCTGCACCTTC | CASSAQGYGCTF
- | 14 | TRBJ1-2 | TRBV28 | - | TGTGCCAGCACCCTTAGGGAGGGAGTCCAGGGCTACACCTTC | CASTLREGVQGYTF
- | 17 | TRBJ2-3 | TRBV3-1 | few | TGTGCCAGCAGTGTCCCTCGGGGCGGGCCTAGCACAGATACGCAGTATTTT | CASSVPRGGPSTDTQYF
TRBD1 | 14 | TRBJ1-2 | TRBV6-1 | many | TGTGCCAGCACAAGGGACAGCTCTAACTATGGCTACACCTTC | CASTRDSSNYGYTF
TRBD2 | 17 | TRBJ2-3 | TRBV20-1 | many | TGCAGTGCTAGAGCCTGGGACTACCGAGCCGGTACAGATACGCAGTATTTT | CSARAWDYRAGTDTQYF
- | 14 | TRBJ1-6 | TRBV6-5 | many | TGTGCCAGCAGTTACTTACAGCCCCATTCACCCCTCCACTTT | CASSYLQPHSPLHF
TRBD1 | 17 | TRBJ1-1 | TRBV20-1 | - | TGCAGTGCTAGGGGATTTTCGCAGGGGGCTTCGGGCACTGAAGCTTTCTTT | CSARGFSQGASGTEAFF
- | 13 | TRBJ1-1 | TRBV9 | few | TGTGCCAGCAGCGCGGGGGGGGTCACTGAAGCTTTCTTT | CASSAGGVTEAFF
- | 12 | TRBJ1-2 | TRBV7-6 | few | TGTGCCAGCAGCTTAGGACCAATTCCCCTCACCTTC | CASSLGPIPLTF
TRBD1 | 16 | TRBJ2-1 | TRBV3-1 | few | TGTGCCAGCAGCCTGACCGGGACAGGGTCCTACAATGAGCAGTTCTTC | CASSLTGTGSYNEQFF